This TCR beta chain was observed in a study of CD8 T cells in ankylosing spondylitis. Concerning this clonotype: No antigen is known for it.

The authors made TCR beta libraries by quantitative 5'-RACE with molecular barcodes. One entry per CDR3 protein, called by TCRdb with MiXCR from the 5' RACE reads. The table lists a few hundred thousand distinct CDR3 sequences, approximately 17% of them singletons. After removal of 0 bases from V and 6 bases from J, the junction contained 18 bases not matched to a gene. CDR1 is SGHAT and CDR2 is FQNNGV in the germline V gene. The CDR3 contains 20 residues. Study outcomes and limitations: Within ankylosing spondylitis blood, a TCR beta motif made up of seven to nine highly homologous variants appeared to be characteristic.

Source material: blood, either unsorted or a sorted T cell fraction (not recorded which). This chain joins TRBV11-2 and TRBJ1-2, with 11 bases fitting TRBD1. The origin of this receptor is a male donor with ankylosing spondylitis. The DNA of the CDR3 is TGTGCCAGCAGCTTAGATATTAAGAGGATCGGACAGGGGGCGAAGGATGGCTACACCTTC. Its translation is CASSLDIKRIGQGAKDGYTF.